This is a list of T cell receptor beta chains from one sample in a study of shared clonotypes between healthy human individuals. TCRdb's copy holds only in-frame clones and misses some; the assay was immunoSEQ multiplex PCR. This sample has over a million clones; 75% to 85% occur once, and the top ten carry 0.6% to 0.75%. Specimen: memory CD4+ T cells from PBMCs. The receptors were sampled from a man aged 18 to 35 in good health. Some clones in this sample may be carry-over from other donors' samples. The CDR3 runs from the conserved cysteine through the conserved F or W. The D gene is left open where the match is weak. Part of the rows lack a size; the others show once, few, many or a class for expanded clones.

NA	TRBV30	TRBD2	TRBJ2-7	CAWSGGGEEGEQYF	TGTGCCTGGTCCGGGGGAGGGGAAGAGGGCGAGCAGTACTTC
NA	TRBV5-1	TRBD1	TRBJ2-7	CASSDGQAGYEQYF	TGCGCCAGCAGTGACGGACAGGCAGGGTACGAGCAGTACTTC
NA	TRBV28	TRBD2	TRBJ2-3	CASVTHGGAQYF	TGTGCCAGCGTTACTCACGGGGGGGCGCAGTATTTT
NA	TRBV11-1	TRBD2	TRBJ2-1	CASSLESVAGGGDEQFF	TGTGCCAGCAGCTTAGAAAGTGTGGCGGGAGGCGGTGATGAGCAGTTCTTC
NA	TRBV27	TRBD1	TRBJ1-2	CASSIHRGIDYGYTF	TGTGCCAGCAGCATCCACAGGGGGATAGACTATGGCTACACCTTC
NA	TRBV2	NA	TRBJ2-7	CASSESEGKGEQYF	TGTGCCAGCAGTGAATCGGAGGGGAAGGGAGAGCAGTACTTC
NA	TRBV7-6	TRBD2	TRBJ2-2	CASSHLAGGGTGELFF	TGTGCCAGCAGCCACCTCGCGGGAGGAGGGACCGGGGAGCTGTTTTTT
NA	TRBV4-2	TRBD2	TRBJ2-1	CASRLDSGRASAEQFF	TGTGCCAGCAGACTAGATAGCGGGAGGGCCTCGGCGGAGCAGTTCTTC
NA	TRBV29-1	NA	TRBJ1-2	CSVEVSGGGGYTF	TGCAGCGTTGAAGTCTCGGGCGGGGGAGGCTACACCTTC
once	TRBV6-6	TRBD2	TRBJ2-7	CASSYGGTSGTYEQYF	TGTGCCAGCAGTTACGGGGGGACTAGCGGAACCTACGAGCAGTACTTC
NA	TRBV11-2	NA	TRBJ2-7	CASRVGSYEQYF	TGTGCCTCCCGGGTAGGCTCCTACGAGCAGTACTTC
NA	TRBV30	TRBD2	TRBJ2-2	CAWSVGGSTGELFF	TGTGCCTGGAGTGTAGGCGGGAGCACCGGGGAGCTGTTTTTT
NA	TRBV28	TRBD2	TRBJ2-7	CASSDLAGGREQYF	TGTGCCAGCAGTGATCTAGCGGGAGGGAGGGAGCAGTACTTC
NA	TRBV11-2	TRBD2	TRBJ2-2	CASSLIAGRRTGELFF	TGTGCCAGCAGTCTAATAGCGGGAAGAAGGACCGGGGAGCTGTTTTTT
NA	TRBV7-8	TRBD2	TRBJ2-1	CASSLRSGADVLYNEQFF	TGTGCCAGCAGCCTGCGGAGCGGGGCCGACGTCCTCTACAATGAGCAGTTCTTC
NA	TRBV28	NA	TRBJ1-4	CASSLHGYKLFF	TGTGCCAGCAGTTTACACGGGTATAAACTGTTTTTT
many	TRBV7-8	NA	TRBJ2-1	CASSSHWGRNNEQFF	TGTGCCAGCAGCTCCCACTGGGGGAGGAACAATGAGCAGTTCTTC
NA	TRBV28	NA	TRBJ1-1	CASYPGLGITEAFF	TGTGCCAGCTACCCAGGTTTGGGGATCACTGAAGCTTTCTTT
once	TRBV27	TRBD2	TRBJ2-3	CASTKTSGRLTDTQYF	TGTGCCAGCACCAAGACTAGCGGGAGGCTTACAGATACGCAGTATTTT
NA	TRBV7-3	TRBD1	TRBJ2-5	CASSLNRGSHQETQYF	TGTGCCAGCAGCCTAAACAGGGGATCCCACCAAGAGACCCAGTACTTC
NA	TRBV6-1	TRBD1	TRBJ2-7	CASWGQIGVEQYF	TGTGCCAGCTGGGGACAGATCGGGGTCGAGCAGTACTTC
NA	TRBV30	NA	TRBJ1-2	CAWSEQGLYGYTF	TGTGCCTGGAGTGAACAGGGCCTCTATGGCTACACCTTC
once	TRBV7-3	NA	TRBJ2-2	CASSIGSGELFF	TGTGCCAGCAGCATAGGGAGTGGGGAGCTGTTTTTT
NA	TRBV7-2	TRBD1	TRBJ2-1	CASSSGQGGFYNEQFF	TGTGCCAGCAGCTCTGGACAGGGTGGGTTCTACAATGAGCAGTTCTTC
few	TRBV6-1	NA	TRBJ1-1	CASYDRPNTEAFF	TGTGCCAGCTATGACAGACCGAACACTGAAGCTTTCTTT
NA	TRBV5-6	TRBD1	TRBJ1-2	CASSHRGASGYTF	TGTGCCAGCAGCCACAGGGGCGCGAGTGGCTACACCTTC
NA	TRBV7-3	NA	TRBJ2-5	CASSSTGLQETQYF	TGTGCCAGCAGTTCAACGGGTCTCCAAGAGACCCAGTACTTC
NA	TRBV15	NA	TRBJ1-5	CATSKSPGVGQPQHF	TGTGCCACCAGCAAGTCCCCAGGGGTAGGTCAGCCCCAGCATTTT
NA	TRBV30	NA	TRBJ2-7	CAWSVRHNYEQYF	TGTGCCTGGAGTGTACGCCATAACTACGAGCAGTACTTC
NA	TRBV30	NA	TRBJ1-2	CAWSVPGQGFHGYTF	TGTGCCTGGAGTGTACCTGGGCAGGGATTCCATGGCTACACCTTC
NA	TRBV25-1	NA	TRBJ2-7	CASSGWTPQAFEQYF	TGTGCCAGCAGTGGATGGACCCCTCAAGCCTTCGAGCAGTACTTC
NA	TRBV29-1	NA	TRBJ2-1	CSVESISVQFF	TGCAGCGTTGAAAGTATTAGCGTTCAGTTCTTC
NA	TRBV5-1	TRBD2	TRBJ2-5	CASSPGTTQETQYF	TGCGCCAGCAGTCCCGGGACTACTCAAGAGACCCAGTACTTC
few	TRBV28	TRBD2	TRBJ2-1	CASSRTGRTEQFF	TGTGCCAGCAGTAGAACCGGGAGGACTGAGCAGTTCTTC
NA	TRBV28	NA	TRBJ2-7	CASKGTIYEQYF	TGTGCCAGCAAGGGGACGATCTACGAGCAGTACTTC
NA	TRBV19	NA	TRBJ1-5	CASSIRRDQPQHF	TGTGCCAGTAGTATCCGAAGGGATCAGCCCCAGCATTTT
few	TRBV5-1	TRBD1	TRBJ1-5	CASSWGGTGSGQPQHF	TGCGCCAGCAGCTGGGGCGGGACAGGGTCTGGTCAGCCCCAGCATTTT
NA	TRBV7-9	TRBD2	TRBJ2-1	CASSGTSGVNEQFF	TGTGCCAGTTCCGGGACTAGCGGGGTAAATGAGCAGTTCTTC
NA	TRBV28	TRBD1	TRBJ2-2	CASNRRTGHTGELFF	TGTGCCAGCAACCGCCGGACAGGGCACACCGGGGAGCTGTTTTTT